Listed below are T cell receptor beta chains from one sample, sequenced in a study of blood T cell repertoires in COVID-19. Method: immunoSEQ multiplex PCR; TCRdb's copy keeps in-frame clones and lacks some. The sample consists of several thousand clones, roughly 90% of them appearing once. Sequencing input: peripheral blood. All receptors derive from a human donor with active COVID-19. The donor label of this sample is uncertain. Each CDR3 is given with its conserved first and last residue. A D gene is named only where the DNA matches it firmly. Not all rows give a size; the values are once, few, many and, for expanded clones, a class.

size | D | J | V | CDR3 | DNA
NA | NA | TRBJ2-1 | TRBV7-2 | CASSPRAVLYNEQFF | TGTGCCAGCAGCCCGCGGGCGGTCCTCTACAATGAGCAGTTCTTC
once | NA | TRBJ1-5 | TRBV28 | CASLSWQVSNQPQHF | TGTGCCAGCCTCTCGTGGCAGGTTAGCAATCAGCCCCAGCATTTT
NA | TRBD2 | TRBJ2-1 | TRBV15 | CATSRDLNSGSKNEQFF | TGTGCCACCAGCAGAGATCTGAATAGCGGGAGTAAAAATGAGCAGTTCTTC
once | TRBD1 | TRBJ2-7 | TRBV18 | CASSPKDRAYEQYF | TGTGCCAGCTCACCAAAGGACAGGGCTTACGAGCAGTACTTC
NA | TRBD1 | TRBJ1-1 | TRBV5-1 | CASSQIARRGGYMNTEAFF | TGCGCCAGCAGCCAAATCGCCCGGAGAGGGGGCTACATGAACACTGAAGCTTTCTTT
NA | NA | TRBJ1-2 | TRBV9 | CASSVAVDRSHGYTF | TGTGCCAGCAGCGTAGCTGTCGACAGGTCCCATGGCTACACCTTC
NA | NA | TRBJ2-5 | TRBV14 | CASSQDLGAWETQYF | TGTGCCAGCAGCCAAGACTTAGGGGCATGGGAGACCCAGTACTTC
once | TRBD1 | TRBJ1-1 | TRBV2 | CASRDRGVGEAFF | TGTGCCAGCAGGGACAGGGGGGTTGGTGAAGCTTTCTTT
NA | TRBD2 | TRBJ2-1 | TRBV6-4 | CASKARAGVLEQFF | TGTGCCAGCAAAGCTAGAGCGGGGGTCTTAGAGCAGTTCTTC
NA | TRBD1 | TRBJ1-1 | TRBV11-2 | CASSKDRGGEAFF | TGTGCCAGCAGCAAGGACAGGGGGGGTGAAGCTTTCTTT
few | NA | TRBJ1-4 | TRBV5-1 | CASRHKGLTSTNEKLFF | TGCGCCAGCCGACATAAAGGACTTACCTCAACTAATGAAAAACTGTTTTTT
NA | NA | TRBJ1-5 | TRBV30 | CAWRSGNQPQHF | TGTGCCTGGAGGTCGGGGAATCAGCCCCAGCATTTT
NA | NA | TRBJ1-5 | TRBV5-6 | CASSLGKAGINQPQHF | TGTGCCAGCAGCTTGGGAAAGGCAGGGATCAATCAGCCCCAGCATTTT
NA | TRBD1 | TRBJ1-6 | TRBV14 | CASSQGDWPRTGGKSPLHF | TGTGCCAGCAGCCAAGGGGACTGGCCCCGGACAGGGGGTAAATCACCCCTCCACTTT
once | NA | TRBJ2-7 | TRBV30 | CAWSANEEQYF | TGTGCCTGGAGTGCAAATGAGGAGCAGTACTTC
NA | TRBD1 | TRBJ1-1 | TRBV18 | CASSRDRALTEAFF | TGTGCCAGCTCACGTGACAGGGCTCTCACTGAAGCTTTCTTT
once | TRBD2 | TRBJ2-1 | TRBV11-2 | CASSLAPGTSGNNEQFF | TGTGCCAGCAGCCTAGCACCCGGGACTAGCGGAAACAATGAGCAGTTCTTC
few | TRBD1 | TRBJ1-5 | TRBV19 | CASRERTGGYQPQHF | TGTGCCAGTAGAGAGAGGACAGGGGGTTACCAGCCCCAGCATTTT
NA | NA | TRBJ1-6 | TRBV7-2 | CASSLGSTGSLPLHF | TGTGCCAGCAGCTTAGGTTCGACAGGTTCTCTACCCCTCCACTTT
NA | TRBD1 | TRBJ1-2 | TRBV5-1 | CASSWRGQDNYGYTF | TGCGCCAGCAGCTGGCGGGGACAGGATAACTATGGCTACACCTTC
NA | NA | TRBJ1-1 | TRBV9 | CASSVIGSEAFF | TGTGCCAGCAGCGTAATTGGCAGTGAAGCTTTCTTT
NA | NA | TRBJ2-2 | TRBV28 | CASSFEAGELFF | TGTGCCAGCAGTTTCGAGGCCGGGGAGCTGTTTTTT
NA | NA | TRBJ1-5 | TRBV6-6 | CASSTGSNQPQHF | TGTGCCAGCAGTACAGGTAGCAATCAGCCCCAGCATTTT
NA | NA | TRBJ2-1 | TRBV7-2 | CASSFRTANNEQFF | TGTGCCAGCAGCTTTCGGACAGCGAACAATGAGCAGTTCTTC
NA | TRBD2 | TRBJ2-1 | TRBV9 | CASSASGNSYNEQFF | TGTGCCAGCAGCGCCAGCGGGAACTCCTACAATGAGCAGTTCTTC
NA | NA | TRBJ2-7 | TRBV13 | CASSLPGGSYEQYF | TGTGCCAGCAGCTTACCCGGAGGCTCCTACGAGCAGTACTTC
NA | TRBD1 | TRBJ1-1 | TRBV12-3/TRBV12-4 | CASSRTGTGEAFF | TGTGCCAGCAGTCGAACCGGGACAGGTGAAGCTTTCTTT
few | TRBD1 | TRBJ2-7 | TRBV9 | CASSYSGTGYEQYF | TGTGCCAGCAGCTATTCCGGGACAGGTTACGAGCAGTACTTC
NA | NA | TRBJ1-2 | TRBV21-1 | CASSKVVRGPNYGYTF | TGTGCCAGCAGCAAAGTGGTCAGGGGGCCTAACTATGGCTACACCTTC
NA | TRBD2 | TRBJ2-7 | TRBV14 | CASSHKSLGVRENYEQYF | TGTGCCAGCAGCCACAAAAGTTTGGGGGTGCGGGAGAACTACGAGCAGTACTTC
NA | TRBD1 | TRBJ2-5 | TRBV7-2 | CASIDGRQGVTQETQYF | TGTGCCAGCATCGACGGGCGCCAGGGGGTGACCCAAGAGACCCAGTACTTC
once | TRBD2 | TRBJ2-3 | TRBV5-1 | CASSLPELAGGVDTQYF | TGCGCCAGCAGCTTGCCGGAACTAGCGGGAGGGGTAGATACGCAGTATTTT
NA | TRBD2 | TRBJ2-7 | TRBV3-1/TRBV3-2 | CASSQKLAEAYEQYF | TGTGCCAGCAGCCAGAAACTAGCGGAGGCCTACGAGCAGTACTTC
NA | TRBD1 | TRBJ2-2 | TRBV24-1 | CATSDSQGALDTGELFF | TGTGCCACCAGTGATTCACAGGGGGCTCTTGACACCGGGGAGCTGTTTTTT
NA | NA | TRBJ2-3 | TRBV9 | CASSVSGASTDTQYF | TGTGCCAGCAGCGTAAGTGGGGCTAGCACAGATACGCAGTATTTT
NA | NA | TRBJ2-7 | TRBV6-1 | CASSDGPRGYEQYF | TGTGCCAGCAGTGACGGGCCCCGGGGGTACGAGCAGTACTTC
NA | TRBD2 | TRBJ2-5 | TRBV19 | CASSTLAGGETQYF | TGTGCCAGTAGTACCTTAGCGGGAGGAGAGACCCAGTACTTC
NA | NA | TRBJ2-5 | TRBV15 | CATSRRDYRGRETQYF | TGTGCCACCAGCAGAAGAGATTACCGTGGGAGAGAGACCCAGTACTTC